These T cell receptor beta chains were read from a single sample in a study of T cell changes during pregnancy in multiple sclerosis. Profiled with immunoSEQ multiplex PCR; TCRdb holds only in-frame clones, not every one. The table lists 35,000 to 45,000 clones, 70% to 90% of them singletons. Material: CD4+ T cells from peripheral blood mononuclear cells, obtained before pregnancy. These receptors were collected from a female donor with multiple sclerosis, enrolled in a pregnancy study. CDR3s include the opening cysteine and the closing phenylalanine or tryptophan. Each record gives: D gene, V gene, CDR3 protein. A D gene is named only where the DNA matches it firmly.

d_gene: TRBD1; v_gene: TRBV30; CDR3aa: CAWSPGQGNSPLHF
d_gene: NA; v_gene: TRBV7-8; CDR3aa: CASSGAAGANVLTF
d_gene: TRBD2; v_gene: TRBV5-1; CDR3aa: CASSLGLAGAQETQYF
d_gene: NA; v_gene: TRBV2; CDR3aa: CASSRDGRNQPQHF
d_gene: NA; v_gene: TRBV2; CDR3aa: CASSAGGGTEAFF
d_gene: NA; v_gene: TRBV21-1; CDR3aa: CASSKGLRGIVAGELFF
d_gene: TRBD1; v_gene: TRBV10-3; CDR3aa: CAISLDREGNQPQHF
d_gene: NA; v_gene: TRBV5-1; CDR3aa: CASRGGGEKLFF
d_gene: TRBD1; v_gene: TRBV2; CDR3aa: CASRPGGGRQPQHF
d_gene: TRBD1; v_gene: TRBV7-9; CDR3aa: CASRSTGGHGELFF
d_gene: TRBD1; v_gene: TRBV2; CDR3aa: CASRTGTGGSGSPLHF
d_gene: NA; v_gene: TRBV2; CDR3aa: CASSGQSNQPQHF
d_gene: TRBD1; v_gene: TRBV10-3; CDR3aa: CAIRGTDYEQYF
d_gene: NA; v_gene: TRBV7-2; CDR3aa: CASSYPPGLYGYTF
d_gene: TRBD1; v_gene: TRBV4-1; CDR3aa: CASSQESGQGVGYTF
d_gene: NA; v_gene: TRBV2; CDR3aa: CASMGQIGTEAFF
d_gene: NA; v_gene: TRBV6-5; CDR3aa: CASRQASSSYTF
d_gene: NA; v_gene: TRBV6-1; CDR3aa: CASIRDISNTGELFF
d_gene: TRBD1; v_gene: TRBV30; CDR3aa: CDTGGSQPQHF
d_gene: NA; v_gene: TRBV4-1; CDR3aa: CASSQAGFNNYGYTF
d_gene: TRBD1; v_gene: TRBV4-1; CDR3aa: CASSQGQGLSYNEQFF
d_gene: TRBD1; v_gene: TRBV5-1; CDR3aa: CASSLVGGPEAFF
d_gene: NA; v_gene: TRBV29-1; CDR3aa: CSVGGGFGYTF
d_gene: NA; v_gene: TRBV5-1; CDR3aa: CASSGSGTGNTIYF
d_gene: TRBD2; v_gene: TRBV5-1; CDR3aa: CASSLAGGGGLSTDTQYF
d_gene: TRBD1; v_gene: TRBV29-1; CDR3aa: CSVRTGSNSGNTIYF
d_gene: TRBD2; v_gene: TRBV7-3; CDR3aa: CASSLTVRTSGRDTQYF
d_gene: TRBD2; v_gene: TRBV9; CDR3aa: CASSVGTSGDEQYF
d_gene: NA; v_gene: TRBV2; CDR3aa: CASSVTDANYGYTF
d_gene: NA; v_gene: TRBV5-6; CDR3aa: CASSLWGRGNSPLHF
d_gene: TRBD1; v_gene: TRBV6-6; CDR3aa: CASSYGTGKNIQYF
d_gene: NA; v_gene: TRBV6-5; CDR3aa: CASRGTGRTEAFF
d_gene: TRBD2; v_gene: TRBV5-6; CDR3aa: CASSLISGAAGELFF
d_gene: NA; v_gene: TRBV7-3; CDR3aa: CASSPSGTGELFF
d_gene: NA; v_gene: TRBV19; CDR3aa: CASSDSSSYYSPLHF
d_gene: TRBD1; v_gene: TRBV7-2; CDR3aa: CASSSDRGIQPQHF
d_gene: TRBD2; v_gene: TRBV5-4; CDR3aa: CASSLGGLAGGPRTDTQYF
d_gene: NA; v_gene: TRBV7-9; CDR3aa: CASSLGRSSTDTQYF
d_gene: TRBD2; v_gene: TRBV7-9; CDR3aa: CASSLARLGGGAYNKQFF
d_gene: NA; v_gene: TRBV7-9; CDR3aa: CASSKRDFPQFF
d_gene: NA; v_gene: TRBV2; CDR3aa: CASSEVGWTANTGELFF
d_gene: TRBD1; v_gene: TRBV7-2; CDR3aa: CASSRQGANYGYTF
d_gene: NA; v_gene: TRBV5-4; CDR3aa: CASSLDPTGYGYTF
d_gene: NA; v_gene: TRBV18; CDR3aa: CASSPFAGQAGNTEAFF
d_gene: TRBD1; v_gene: TRBV5-6; CDR3aa: CASSSTQQGTRNNSPLHF
d_gene: TRBD2; v_gene: TRBV6-1; CDR3aa: CASTLNGGDTGELFF
d_gene: TRBD2; v_gene: TRBV5-1; CDR3aa: CASSLGGLAGTDTQYF
d_gene: NA; v_gene: TRBV4-1; CDR3aa: CASSQFSGYTSARNYGYTF
d_gene: TRBD1; v_gene: TRBV29-1; CDR3aa: CSGSGTGLQETQYF
d_gene: NA; v_gene: TRBV5-8; CDR3aa: CASSLGPGERDTQYF
d_gene: NA; v_gene: TRBV15; CDR3aa: CATSTGSETQYF
d_gene: TRBD2; v_gene: TRBV18; CDR3aa: CASSLGTPGRAGANVLTF